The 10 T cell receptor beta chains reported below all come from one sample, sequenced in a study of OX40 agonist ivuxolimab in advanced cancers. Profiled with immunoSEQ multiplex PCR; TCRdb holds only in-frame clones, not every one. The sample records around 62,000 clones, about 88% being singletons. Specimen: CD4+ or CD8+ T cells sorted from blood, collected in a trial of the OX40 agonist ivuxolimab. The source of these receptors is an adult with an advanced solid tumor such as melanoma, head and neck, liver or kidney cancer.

The CDR3 spells CASSFTGARNTGELFF. Here the CDR3 DNA reads TGTGCCAGCAGCTTTACAGGGGCCCGGAACACCGGGGAGCTGTTTTTT. V usage is TRBV5-5 and J usage is TRBJ2-2, with 7 nucleotides matching TRBD1. Germline V gene sequence: CDR1 SGHKS, CDR2 YYEKEE (reference sequence). The CDR3 covers 16 residues. Trimming at V came to 2 bases and at J to 1 base, leaving 5 bases not matched to a gene.

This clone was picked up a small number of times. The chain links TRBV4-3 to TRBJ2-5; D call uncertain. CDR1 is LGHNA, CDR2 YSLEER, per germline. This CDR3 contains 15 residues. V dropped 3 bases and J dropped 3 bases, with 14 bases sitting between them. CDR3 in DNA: TGCGCCAGCAGCCACGACACGGACGGAAAAGAGACCCAGTACTTC. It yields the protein CASSHDTDGKETQYF.

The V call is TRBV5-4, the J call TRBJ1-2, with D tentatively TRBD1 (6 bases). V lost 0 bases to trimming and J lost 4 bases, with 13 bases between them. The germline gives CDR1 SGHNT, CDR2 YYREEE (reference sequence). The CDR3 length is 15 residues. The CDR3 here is CASSLGSQGLYGYTF. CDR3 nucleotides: TGTGCCAGCAGCTTGGGTTCACAGGGCCTCTATGGCTACACCTTC. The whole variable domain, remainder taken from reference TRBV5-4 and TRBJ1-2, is ETGVTQSPTHLIKTRGQQVTLRCSSQSGHNTVSWYQQALGQGPQFIFQYYREEENGRGNFPPRFSGLQFPNYSSELNVNALELDDSALYLCASSLGSQGLYGYTFGSGTRLTVV.

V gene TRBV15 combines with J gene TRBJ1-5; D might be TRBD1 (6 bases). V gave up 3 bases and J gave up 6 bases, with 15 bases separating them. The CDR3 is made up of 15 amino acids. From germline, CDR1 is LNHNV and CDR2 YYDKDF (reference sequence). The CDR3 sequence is CATSRDGGAGQPQHF. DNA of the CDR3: TGTGCCACCAGCAGGGATGGGGGCGCAGGTCAGCCCCAGCATTTT. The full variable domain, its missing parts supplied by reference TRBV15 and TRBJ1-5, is DAMVIQNPRYQVTQFGKPVTLSCSQTLNHNVMYWYQQKSSQAPKLLFHYYDKDFNNEADTPDNFQSRRPNTSFCFLDIRSPGLGDTAMYLCATSRDGGAGQPQHFGDGTRLSIL.

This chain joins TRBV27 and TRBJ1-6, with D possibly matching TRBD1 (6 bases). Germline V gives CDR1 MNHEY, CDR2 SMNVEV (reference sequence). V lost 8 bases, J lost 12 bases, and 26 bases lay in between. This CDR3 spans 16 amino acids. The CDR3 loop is CASGPSTGTYLGPLHF. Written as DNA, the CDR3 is TGTGCCAGCGGACCTTCGACAGGAACCTATCTAGGACCCCTCCACTTT.

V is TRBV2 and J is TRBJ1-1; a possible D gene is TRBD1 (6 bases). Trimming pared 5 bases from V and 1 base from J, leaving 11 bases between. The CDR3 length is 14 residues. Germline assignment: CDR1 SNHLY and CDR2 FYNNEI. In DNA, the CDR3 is TGTGCCAGCAGTTCTCAGGGGCCGAACACTGAAGCTTTCTTT. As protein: CASSSQGPNTEAFF.

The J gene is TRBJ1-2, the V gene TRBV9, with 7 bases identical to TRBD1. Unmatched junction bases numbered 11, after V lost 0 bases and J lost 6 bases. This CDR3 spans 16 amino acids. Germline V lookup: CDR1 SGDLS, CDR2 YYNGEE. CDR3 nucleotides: TGTGCCAGCAGCGTAGGCCATACGACAGGGAACGATGGCTACACCTTC. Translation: CASSVGHTTGNDGYTF.

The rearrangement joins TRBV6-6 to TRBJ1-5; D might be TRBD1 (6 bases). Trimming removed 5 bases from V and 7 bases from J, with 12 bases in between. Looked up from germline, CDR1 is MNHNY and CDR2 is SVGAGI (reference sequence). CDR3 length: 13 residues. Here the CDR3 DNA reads TGTGCCAGCAGTGCCTCTCAGGGGCAGCCCCAGCATTTT. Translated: CASSASQGQPQHF.

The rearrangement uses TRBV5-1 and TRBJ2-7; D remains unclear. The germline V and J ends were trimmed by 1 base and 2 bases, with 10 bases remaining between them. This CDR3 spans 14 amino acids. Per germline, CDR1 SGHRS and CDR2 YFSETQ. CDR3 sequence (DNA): TGCGCCAGCAGCTTGAGTACCCGCGCCTACGAGCAGTACTTC. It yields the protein CASSLSTRAYEQYF.

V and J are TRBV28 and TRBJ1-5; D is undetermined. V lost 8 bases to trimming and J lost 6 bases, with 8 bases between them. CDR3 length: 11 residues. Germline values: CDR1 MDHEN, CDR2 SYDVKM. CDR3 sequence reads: CASSFRQPQHF. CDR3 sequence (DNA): TGTGCCAGCTCGTTTCGTCAGCCCCAGCATTTT.